This T cell receptor beta chain appears in the sequencing data of a study of OX40 agonist ivuxolimab in advanced cancers. Overall study findings and caveats: By week 6 at 0.1 to 3.0 mg/kg, blood CD4+ and CD8+ T cells had expanded clonally.

Of note for this clone: Antigen specificity is unknown.

CDR3 length: 18 amino acids. Germline values: CDR1 MDHEN, CDR2 SYDVKM. Trimming cost V 6 bases and J 3 bases; bases outside gene matches: 18. The data were produced by immunoSEQ multiplex PCR, yet TCRdb's version contains in-frame clones alone and is incomplete. The sample has about 79,000 clones; approximately 80% are singletons. The sequence was obtained from an adult with an advanced solid tumor such as melanoma, head and neck, liver or kidney cancer. Sequencing was performed on CD4+ or CD8+ T cells sorted from blood, taken in a trial of the OX40 agonist ivuxolimab. The chain recombines TRBV28 with TRBJ2-3; 7 bases agree with TRBD2. DNA of the CDR3: TGTGCCAGCAGGCCTGTGGCGGGAGCCCCTCGTATTACAGATACGCAGTATTTT. It encodes CASRPVAGAPRITDTQYF.